What follows are 30 T cell receptor beta chains derived from one specimen sequenced in a study of T cell responses to AZD1222 COVID-19 vaccine. Data came from immunoSEQ multiplex PCR; TCRdb stores just in-frame clones and leaves some out. The sample shows some 130,000 clones, 90% to 95% of them seen only once. The sequencing used peripheral blood, collected 28 days after the second AZD1222 dose. These receptors all come from an adult who received the AZD1222 COVID-19 vaccine.

The chain combines TRBV27 with TRBJ1-4; D is unclear. The germline V gene encodes CDR1 MNHEY and CDR2 SMNVEV (reference sequence). The CDR3 sequence is 15 residues long. Trimming stripped 5 bases from V and 1 base from J, with 11 bases between. The CDR3 protein is CASSHRAITNEKLFF. CDR3 sequence (DNA): TGTGCCAGCAGTCACCGGGCTATAACTAATGAAAAACTGTTTTTT.

DNA for the CDR3: TGTGCCAGCTCACCGGCGTCTCAAGAGACCCAGTACTTC. Translation: CASSPASQETQYF. V and J are TRBV18 and TRBJ2-5; D call uncertain. Trimming took off 3 bases at V and 2 bases at J, with 7 bases between the two ends. The CDR3 covers 13 residues. Germline CDR1 reads KGHSH; CDR2 reads LQKENI. The variable domain in full, completed from reference TRBV18 and TRBJ2-5, reads NAGVMQNPRHLVRRRGQEARLRCSPMKGHSHVYWYRQLPEEGLKFMVYLQKENIIDESGMPKERFSAEFPKEGPSILRIQQVVRGDSAAYFCASSPASQETQYFGPGTRLLVL.

The CDR3 DNA reads as TGTGCCAGCAGTGAGGGCCCGGCCCGTCCGCAGTATTTT. It codes for CASSEGPARPQYF. The gene calls are TRBV6-1 and TRBJ2-3; no definite D call. The CDR3 has 13 amino acids. Germline CDR1 is MNHNS and CDR2 is SASEGT. Between the trimmed V and J ends, which lost 3 bases and 10 bases, there was a span of 14 bases.

This clone was seen a handful of times. The chain uses TRBV4-2 and TRBJ2-2, with D possibly being TRBD1 or TRBD2 (5 bases each). V was shortened by 4 bases and J by 7 bases, with 13 bases between the two germline ends. Looked up from germline, CDR1 is LGHNA and CDR2 is YNFKEQ. This CDR3 region has 14 residues. This chain's CDR3 is CASSREGQVGELFF. As DNA, the CDR3 is TGTGCCAGCAGCCGAGAGGGGCAGGTCGGGGAGCTGTTTTTT.

The sample holds many counts of this clone. The rearrangement uses TRBV28 and TRBJ1-4; 10 nucleotides align to TRBD1. This CDR3 comprises 15 residues. V dropped 7 bases and J dropped 8; count of bases not matched to a gene: 10. CDR1 MDHEN and CDR2 SYDVKM come from the germline V gene. CDR3 sequence: CASTLGTGDVEKLFF. CDR3 coding DNA: TGTGCCAGCACTCTGGGGACAGGGGACGTCGAAAAACTGTTTTTT. Using reference TRBV28 and TRBJ1-4 for the parts outside the CDR3, the full variable domain is DVKVTQSSRYLVKRTGEKVFLECVQDMDHENMFWYRQDPGLGLRLIYFSYDVKMKEKGDIPEGYSVSREKKERFSLILESASTNQTSMYLCASTLGTGDVEKLFFGSGTQLSVL.

As concerns this clone: Distinct nucleotide sequences in the sample also encode this CDR3. V is TRBV30 and J is TRBJ2-7; D ambiguous. This CDR3 has 11 residues. The germline CDR1 and CDR2 sequences are GTSNPN and SVGIG (reference sequence). Trimming removed 0 bases from V and 5 bases from J, with 5 bases in between. DNA of the CDR3: TGTGCCTGGAGTGTGAGGAACGAGCAGTACTTC. Protein sequence: CAWSVRNEQYF.

In regard to this clone: A read error may account for a junction end that differs from germline. V usage is TRBV28 and J usage is TRBJ2-7; D remains unclear. The CDR3 runs 13 residues. Germline CDR1 reads MDHEN; CDR2 reads SYDVKM. CDR3 loop: CASSLMGPGRPRF. Here the CDR3 DNA reads TGTGCCAGCAGTTTAATGGGTCCGGGCAGGCCCCGCTTC.

The chain joins TRBV11-3 to TRBJ1-1, with 9 bases identical to TRBD1. The CDR3 consists of 13 residues. The J segment lost 4 bases and the V segment lost 5 bases, leaving 2 bases of the junction unmatched. The germline CDR1 and CDR2 sequences are SGHNT and YENEEA. Here the CDR3 reads CASSLDRGTEAFF. Here the CDR3 DNA reads TGTGCCAGCAGCCTGGACAGGGGCACTGAAGCTTTCTTT.

The rearrangement uses TRBV6-2 or TRBV6-3 and TRBJ1-1; D remains ambiguous. This CDR3 contains 13 residues. V was trimmed by 3 bases and J by 4 bases, leaving 9 bases between them. Per germline, CDR1 MNHEY and CDR2 SVGEGT. Written as DNA, the CDR3 is TGTGCCAGCAGTTATCAAAGGGCCACTGAAGCTTTCTTT. This translates into CASSYQRATEAFF.

This sequence joins TRBV2 and TRBJ1-2; 9 bases align to TRBD1. This CDR3 has 15 residues. J lost 4 bases, V lost 6 bases, and 9 bases had no gene match. Germline V gene lookup returns CDR1 SNHLY and CDR2 FYNNEI. This CDR3 is CASRSTGGGLYGYTF. The CDR3 DNA follows: TGTGCCAGCAGAAGTACAGGGGGCGGCCTCTATGGCTACACCTTC. Full variable domain (rest looked up from reference TRBV2 and TRBJ1-2): EPEVTQTPSHQVTQMGQEVILRCVPISNHLYFYWYRQILGQKVEFLVSFYNNEISEKSEIFDDQFSVERPDGSNFTLKIRSTKLEDSAMYFCASRSTGGGLYGYTFGSGTRLTVV.

The chain has TRBV27 and TRBJ1-2, with a possible D match to TRBD1 (5 bases). Looked up from germline, CDR1 is MNHEY and CDR2 is SMNVEV (reference sequence). With 5 bases removed from V and 7 bases from J, the gap between germline ends came to 26 bases. This CDR3 region has 17 residues. The CDR3 here is CASSLDPTPRAGAGYTF. In DNA form, the CDR3 reads TGTGCCAGCAGTCTCGACCCCACTCCCCGGGCTGGGGCTGGCTACACCTTC.

V is TRBV5-1 and J is TRBJ2-2, with a weak D call TRBD1 (6 bases). Germline values: CDR1 SGHRS, CDR2 YFSETQ. This CDR3 is built from 16 residues. Trimming removed 4 bases from V and 7 bases from J, with 20 bases in between. The CDR3 DNA follows: TGCGCCAGCAGCCTGGGAGAAACAGGGATAAACGGGGAGCTGTTTTTT. Translation gives CASSLGETGINGELFF.

This clone is a singleton in its sample. V is TRBV7-8 and J is TRBJ2-1; TRBD2 is a possible D gene (6 bases). The V gene lost 3 bases and the J gene lost 6 bases, with 18 bases spanning the gap. This CDR3 comprises 16 residues. Germline V lookup: CDR1 SGHVS, CDR2 FQNEAQ. CDR3 sequence reads: CASSLLTGARGNEQFF. The CDR3, as DNA: TGTGCCAGCAGCTTGCTAACGGGAGCTCGGGGCAATGAGCAGTTCTTC.

The genes are TRBV7-8 and TRBJ2-1; 9 nucleotides align to TRBD2. Germline assignment: CDR1 SGHVS and CDR2 FQNEAQ. The CDR3 sequence is 17 residues long. J was trimmed by 8 bases and V by 8 bases; bases with no gene match: 19. The CDR3 reads CASGQWAGGPVGDEQFF. The CDR3 DNA follows: TGTGCCAGCGGCCAGTGGGCGGGGGGGCCAGTAGGCGATGAGCAGTTCTTC.

The chain combines TRBV2 with TRBJ1-1; no clear D. CDR3 length: 13 residues. V was pared by 6 bases and J by 6 bases, with 14 bases between. Germline V gene lookup returns CDR1 SNHLY and CDR2 FYNNEI. CDR3 residues: CASSELSIPEAFF. CDR3 coding DNA: TGTGCCAGCAGCGAGCTGTCAATCCCTGAAGCTTTCTTT.

The CDR3 protein is CATSDQGSVADTQYF. The CDR3 DNA is TGTGCCACCAGTGATCAAGGGAGTGTGGCAGATACGCAGTATTTT. This chain joins TRBV24-1 and TRBJ2-3; possible D gene TRBD2, 5 bases. The CDR3 length is 15 residues. From germline, CDR1 is KGHDR and CDR2 SFDVKD. With 3 bases removed from V and 4 bases from J, the gap between germline ends came to 13 bases.

To note about this clone: The same CDR3 also results from other DNA sequences found in this sample. V is TRBV21-1 and J is TRBJ2-2; the table's TRBD2 call for D was not verified on the DNA. TRBV21-1 constitutes a pseudogene. CDR3 size: 17 residues. The CDR3 here is CASSKIGVGGLSGELFF. The CDR3 bases are TGTGCCAGCAGCAAAATTGGGGTGGGGGGGCTCTCCGGGGAGCTGTTTTTT.

V and J are TRBV19 and TRBJ1-1; tentative D call: TRBD1 (5 bases). V was pared by 7 bases and J by 0 bases, with 15 bases between. There are 15 residues in the CDR3. Germline CDR1 and CDR2: LNHDA and SQIVND (reference sequence). CDR3 amino acids: CASKAEGRLNTEAFF. The CDR3 nucleotides are TGTGCCAGTAAGGCTGAGGGACGGCTGAACACTGAAGCTTTCTTT.

This chain connects TRBV30 to TRBJ2-7; 7 nucleotides match TRBD1. Germline values: CDR1 GTSNPN, CDR2 SVGIG (reference sequence). V trimming: 2 bases; J trimming: 4 bases; junction bases outside the gene matches: 5. This CDR3 has 13 residues. The CDR3 region has the DNA TGTGCCTGGAGTCCCGGGACAGCATACGAGCAGTACTTC. Translating it yields CAWSPGTAYEQYF.

J is TRBJ2-1 and V is TRBV19; 10 nucleotides align to TRBD2. The CDR3 runs to 15 residues. Germline V gives CDR1 LNHDA, CDR2 SQIVND (reference sequence). V was pared by 5 bases and J by 2 bases, with 3 bases of the junction left unmatched. The CDR3 loop is CASSLTSGTYNEQFF. Here the CDR3 DNA reads TGTGCCAGTAGTCTAACTAGCGGGACCTACAATGAGCAGTTCTTC.

This rearrangement joins TRBV5-1 to TRBJ2-1, with 12 positions matching TRBD2. The CDR3 loop spans 15 amino acids. Germline V gene lookup returns CDR1 SGHRS and CDR2 YFSETQ. Losses at the gene ends were 4 bases for V and 9 bases for J; bases not matched to a gene: 8. CDR3 amino acids: CASSITSGGIIEQFF. The CDR3 DNA reads TGCGCCAGCAGCATAACTAGCGGGGGGATCATTGAGCAGTTCTTC.

The chain links TRBV5-1 to TRBJ2-7; tentative D call: TRBD1 (6 bases). The CDR3 is 13 residues long. Per the germline V gene, CDR1 is SGHRS and CDR2 is YFSETQ. Trimming stripped 5 bases from V and 7 bases from J, with 16 bases between. For the CDR3, the DNA is TGCGCCAGCAGTCAGGACAGCTCTTATGAGCAGTACTTC. Its translation is CASSQDSSYEQYF.

This sequence joins TRBV6-5 and TRBJ1-1; perhaps TRBD1 as D (6 bases). V was pared by 6 bases and J by 4 bases, with 6 bases between. The length of the CDR3 is 11 residues. Germline V gives CDR1 MNHEY, CDR2 SVGAGI. The CDR3 protein is CASRQGTEAFF. The CDR3 DNA sequence: TGTGCCAGCAGACAGGGCACTGAAGCTTTCTTT.

The gene calls are TRBV2 and TRBJ2-7; 9 bases agree with TRBD1. The CDR3 totals 14 residues. Losses at the gene ends were 8 bases for V and 0 bases for J; bases not matched to a gene: 5. Per germline, CDR1 SNHLY and CDR2 FYNNEI. CDR3 sequence reads: CASQQGAFSYEQYF. CDR3 sequence (DNA): TGTGCCAGCCAACAGGGGGCTTTCTCCTACGAGCAGTACTTC.

The J gene is TRBJ2-7, the V gene TRBV4-2, with D uncertain. The CDR3 has 12 residues. Trimming removed 3 bases at V and 5 bases at J, with 8 bases between. From germline, CDR1 is LGHNA and CDR2 YNFKEQ. CDR3 in amino acids: CASSQRRDEQYF. CDR3 DNA sequence: TGTGCCAGCAGCCAGCGTCGGGACGAGCAGTACTTC.

The sample holds one count of this clone. V usage is TRBV2 and J usage is TRBJ1-3; TRBD1 is a possible D gene (5 bases). CDR1 is SNHLY and CDR2 is FYNNEI in the germline V gene. The CDR3 loop spans 16 amino acids. The V and J ends lost 5 bases and 0 bases respectively, with 14 bases between them. CDR3 sequence reads: CASSPKQVPSGNTIYF. DNA of the CDR3: TGTGCCAGCAGTCCGAAACAGGTCCCCTCTGGAAACACCATATATTTT.

The chain combines TRBV9 with TRBJ1-3; 7 positions agree with TRBD1. Germline-derived CDR1 and CDR2 are SGDLS and YYNGEE. The CDR3 runs 16 residues. With V trimmed by 3 bases and J by 2 bases, 8 bases remained unmatched. In DNA form, the CDR3 reads TGTGCCAGCAGCGCCCGACAGGGTAAAGCTGGAAACACCATATATTTT. It yields the protein CASSARQGKAGNTIYF.

This sequence joins TRBV6-1 and TRBJ2-5; 8 nucleotides line up with TRBD2. Germline assignment: CDR1 MNHNS and CDR2 SASEGT. There are 15 residues in the CDR3. V lost 2 bases to trimming and J lost 3 bases; unmatched junction nucleotides: 5. The CDR3 is CASSELGLGEETQYF. In nucleotides, the CDR3 is TGTGCCAGCAGTGAACTGGGACTAGGTGAAGAGACCCAGTACTTC.

This clone appeared a single time. The chain links TRBV24-1 to TRBJ2-1; either TRBD1 or TRBD2 may supply D (5 bases each). V lost 3 bases and J lost 0, with 11 bases in between. The CDR3 spans 16 residues. The germline V gene encodes CDR1 KGHDR and CDR2 SFDVKD. The CDR3 region is CATSDGDASSYNEQFF. CDR3 in DNA: TGTGCCACCAGTGATGGGGACGCGAGCTCCTACAATGAGCAGTTCTTC.

The chain carries TRBV6-2 or TRBV6-3 and TRBJ1-2; 7 bases align to TRBD1. The CDR3 loop spans 14 amino acids. Germline assignment: CDR1 MNHEY and CDR2 SVGEGT. Trimming at V came to 5 bases and at J to 6 bases, leaving 9 bases not matched to a gene. The CDR3 DNA reads as TGTGCCAGCAGTACGACAGGGAAAGACGATGGCTACACCTTC. This gives the protein CASSTTGKDDGYTF.